What follows are 32 T cell receptor beta chains derived from one specimen sequenced in a study of CD8+ T cells in alopecia areata. The sequencing template was cDNA reverse transcribed from extracted RNA. Generated by immunoSEQ multiplex PCR, the TCRdb table keeps only in-frame clones and is missing some. Of about 140,000 clones listed, about 86% are singletons. Treatment noted: oral pan-JAK inhibitor, 5-10 mg twice daily. The sequencing used CD8+ T cells sorted from blood, collected at week 4, from a patient treated with tofacitinib. These receptors all come from a human donor with alopecia areata.

The sample holds a few counts of this clone. V and J are TRBV10-2 and TRBJ2-7; no clear D gene. Trimming took off 4 bases at V and 2 bases at J, with 12 bases between the two ends. CDR1 is WSHSY, CDR2 SAAADI, per germline. The CDR3 extends over 14 amino acids. The DNA for the CDR3 is TGCGCCAGCAGTGGGGCACAAAGGACCTACGAGCAGTACTTC. Encoded protein: CASSGAQRTYEQYF.

J is TRBJ2-7 and V is TRBV30; TRBD1 is a possible D gene (6 bases). Germline values: CDR1 GTSNPN, CDR2 SVGIG (reference sequence). The CDR3 is 15 residues long. V dropped 3 bases and J dropped 0 bases, with 15 bases sitting between them. As DNA, the CDR3 is TGTGCCTGGAGCAGAAGACAGGCCGCCTCCTACGAGCAGTACTTC. This gives the protein CAWSRRQAASYEQYF.

This clone was seen just once. The chain couples TRBV30 to TRBJ1-1; D gene uncertain. Germline CDR1 and CDR2: GTSNPN and SVGIG (reference sequence). Trimming pared 0 bases from V and 7 bases from J, leaving 12 bases between. The CDR3 spans 13 residues. CDR3 in amino acids: CAWSVNWRIEAFF. In DNA, the CDR3 is TGTGCCTGGAGTGTAAACTGGCGGATTGAAGCTTTCTTT.

This CDR3 is CASTEDRATGELFF. In DNA, the CDR3 is TGCGCCAGCACCGAGGACAGGGCTACCGGGGAGCTGTTTTTT. The V gene is TRBV5-1, the J gene TRBJ2-2; TRBD1 agrees at 8 bases. V trimming: 6 bases; J trimming: 5 bases; junction bases outside the gene matches: 6. The CDR3 has 14 residues. Germline values: CDR1 SGHRS, CDR2 YFSETQ.

J is TRBJ1-3 and V is TRBV6-5; unclear D gene. Between the trimmed V and J ends, which lost 2 bases and 0 bases, there was a span of 5 bases. The CDR3 is made up of 14 amino acids. Germline V gene data show CDR1 as MNHEY and CDR2 as SVGAGI. As DNA, the CDR3 is TGTGCCAGCAGTTACCTCACCTCTGGAAACACCATATATTTT. Residues: CASSYLTSGNTIYF.

This clone was seen a few times. This rearrangement joins TRBV29-1 to TRBJ2-7; D is ambiguous. Trimming removed 1 base from V and 2 bases from J, with 15 bases in between. There are 15 residues in the CDR3. From germline, CDR1 is SQVTM and CDR2 ANQGSEA. CDR3 region: CSVEVPGGTAYEQYF. In nucleotides, the CDR3 is TGCAGCGTTGAAGTCCCCGGCGGAACCGCCTACGAGCAGTACTTC.

This rearrangement joins TRBV29-1 to TRBJ1-1; 7 nucleotides line up with TRBD1. Germline V gives CDR1 SQVTM, CDR2 ANQGSEA. The CDR3 spans 11 residues. The trim removed 7 bases at V and 6 bases at J, leaving 5 bases unmatched. The CDR3 coding sequence is TGCAGCGGGGACAGTCTTTCTGAAGCTTTCTTT. It yields the protein CSGDSLSEAFF.

J is TRBJ1-1 and V is TRBV6-1, with 7 bases that match TRBD1. Germline V gives CDR1 MNHNS, CDR2 SASEGT. With 4 bases clipped from V and 8 bases from J, the junction kept 7 bases outside the gene matches. This CDR3 has 13 amino acids. CDR3 bases: TGTGCCAGCAGTGCTGCCGGGACAGACGAAGCTTTCTTT. Amino acids: CASSAAGTDEAFF.

This clone was counted a single time. The V call is TRBV6-1, the J call TRBJ2-7; the D is unclear. The V end lost 7 bases, the J end lost 0 bases, and 10 bases lay between the germline ends. CDR3 length: 13 residues. Germline V CDR1 and CDR2: MNHNS, SASEGT. Written as DNA, the CDR3 is TGTGCCAGCATAGGCTACAGCTCCTACGAGCAGTACTTC. Its translation is CASIGYSSYEQYF.

This clone turned up a few times. V is TRBV13 and J is TRBJ2-7; 11 bases are shared with TRBD2. The CDR3 consists of 14 residues. Germline CDR1 is PRHDT and CDR2 is FYEKMQ (reference sequence). J was trimmed by 3 bases and V by 4 bases; bases with no gene match: 2. The CDR3 region has the DNA TGTGCCAGCAGCTCGGGACTAGCGGACTACGAGCAGTACTTC. This translates into CASSSGLADYEQYF.

The chain uses TRBV11-2 and TRBJ2-1, with a possible D match to TRBD2 (6 bases). The CDR3 is 15 residues long. Germline V lookup: CDR1 SGHAT, CDR2 FQNNGV. The V end lost 4 bases, the J end lost 8 bases, and 18 bases lay between the germline ends. Here the CDR3 reads CASSSRDFNVHEQFF. CDR3 in DNA: TGTGCCAGCAGCTCGAGGGACTTCAATGTACATGAGCAGTTCTTC.

The rearrangement uses TRBV7-9 and TRBJ2-1; D is perhaps TRBD1 (6 bases). The CDR3 runs 15 residues. V gave up 4 bases and J gave up 7 bases, with 17 bases separating them. Germline CDR1 reads SEHNR; CDR2 reads FQNEAQ (reference sequence). As DNA, the CDR3 is TGTGCCAGCAGCTCCAACCAGGGGTCAAGGAATGAGCAGTTCTTC. This encodes CASSSNQGSRNEQFF.

CDR3 nucleotide sequence: TGTGCCAGCAGCTTAGTCATCGCTGGGGCCAACGTCCTGACTTTC. This codes for CASSLVIAGANVLTF. The V and J genes are TRBV7-9 and TRBJ2-6, with no clear D. Germline V gene data show CDR1 as SEHNR and CDR2 as FQNEAQ (reference sequence). Trimming pared 1 base from V and 2 bases from J, leaving 6 bases between. The CDR3 has 15 residues.

The chain employs TRBV30 and TRBJ2-2; no firm D call. V dropped 4 bases and J dropped 8 bases, with 8 bases sitting between them. Germline V gene lookup returns CDR1 GTSNPN and CDR2 SVGIG (reference sequence). There are 11 residues in the CDR3. CDR3 in DNA: TGTGCCTGGACTTCAACGGGGGAGCTGTTTTTT. This gives the protein CAWTSTGELFF.

The rearrangement joins TRBV13 to TRBJ1-6; no clear D gene. The V end was cut by 1 base, the J end by 7 bases, with 5 bases between. The CDR3 spans 13 residues. Germline V CDR1 and CDR2: PRHDT, FYEKMQ (reference sequence). The CDR3 reads CASSLAVNSPLHF. The CDR3 nucleotides are TGTGCCAGCAGCTTAGCAGTAAATTCACCCCTCCACTTT.

V gene TRBV4-1 combines with J gene TRBJ2-3; D unclear. Trimming left V 4 bases short and J 2 bases short, with 22 bases between. Germline CDR1 and CDR2: MGHRA and YSYEKL. This CDR3 comprises 18 residues. The CDR3 sequence: CASSPPPRTGHDTDTQYF. In nucleotides, the CDR3 is TGCGCCAGCAGCCCCCCCCCTAGGACGGGCCACGACACAGATACGCAGTATTTT.

The chain links TRBV7-9 to TRBJ2-5; 10 bases match TRBD1. In germline, CDR1 is SEHNR, CDR2 FQNEAQ (reference sequence). J was trimmed by 3 bases and V by 5 bases; bases with no gene match: 3. The CDR3 length is 14 residues. The CDR3 DNA reads as TGTGCCAGCAGCCCGGGACAGGGGAAAGAGACCCAGTACTTC. Protein sequence: CASSPGQGKETQYF. Using reference TRBV7-9 and TRBJ2-5 for the parts outside the CDR3, the full variable domain is DTGVSQNPRHKITKRGQNVTFRCDPISEHNRLYWYRQTLGQGPEFLTYFQNEAQLEKSRLLSDRFSAERPKGSFSTLEIQRTEQGDSAMYLCASSPGQGKETQYFGPGTRLLVL.

The rearrangement links TRBV4-1 to TRBJ2-3; D gene uncertain. The CDR3 totals 14 residues. V gave up 1 base and J gave up 0 bases, with 5 bases separating them. Germline CDR1 and CDR2: MGHRA and YSYEKL. CDR3 DNA: TGCGCCAGCAGCCAAGCCCCTAGCACAGATACGCAGTATTTT. Translated: CASSQAPSTDTQYF.

This chain connects TRBV2 to TRBJ2-1; D may be TRBD1 (5 bases). V was trimmed by 3 bases and J by 9 bases, leaving 9 bases between them. The CDR3 loop spans 12 amino acids. Germline V lookup: CDR1 SNHLY, CDR2 FYNNEI. CDR3 residues: CASSEWTPEQFF. In nucleotides, the CDR3 is TGTGCCAGCAGTGAGTGGACACCTGAGCAGTTCTTC.

The genes are TRBV4-1 and TRBJ2-7; possibly TRBD2 for D (6 bases). The CDR3 covers 14 residues. The ends were cut back, 0 bases at V and 3 bases at J, with 9 bases in the middle. Germline values: CDR1 MGHRA, CDR2 YSYEKL. DNA of the CDR3: TGCGCCAGCAGCCAAGAAGGCGGGGACTACGAGCAGTACTTC. Translation gives CASSQEGGDYEQYF.

This sequence joins TRBV13 and TRBJ2-7; no clear D. This CDR3 region has 12 residues. The V end lost 2 bases, the J end lost 3 bases, and 5 bases lay between the germline ends. The germline V gene encodes CDR1 PRHDT and CDR2 FYEKMQ (reference sequence). The CDR3 loop reads CASSLKGYEQYF. In nucleotides, the CDR3 is TGTGCCAGCAGCTTAAAGGGCTACGAGCAGTACTTC.

This sequence joins TRBV7-2 and TRBJ2-5, with TRBD2 identical over 11 bases. The germline V gene has CDR1 SGHTA and CDR2 FQGNSA. With V trimmed by 1 base and J by 5 bases, 0 bases remained unmatched. This CDR3 comprises 14 residues. In DNA, the CDR3 is TGTGCCAGCAGCTTAGGGACTAGCGGGGAGACCCAGTACTTC. Translating it yields CASSLGTSGETQYF.

Only one count was recorded for this clone. The chain carries TRBV2 and TRBJ2-1, with TRBD2 identical over 11 bases. The CDR3 length is 14 residues. CDR1 is SNHLY and CDR2 is FYNNEI in the germline V gene. Trimming took 10 bases from V and 8 from J; bases not matched to a gene: 10. CDR3 residues: CATQTSGRDHEQFF. Written as DNA, the CDR3 is TGTGCCACTCAAACTAGCGGGAGAGATCATGAGCAGTTCTTC.

V gene TRBV6-5 combines with J gene TRBJ1-4; D remains ambiguous. Germline CDR1 reads MNHEY; CDR2 reads SVGAGI. The ends were cut back, 6 bases at V and 7 bases at J, with 18 bases in the middle. The CDR3 extends over 15 amino acids. CDR3: CASSPDGLTVEKLFF. CDR3 DNA sequence: TGTGCCAGCAGCCCCGACGGACTGACGGTTGAAAAACTGTTTTTT.

This chain connects TRBV7-3 to TRBJ2-3; TRBD2 matches at 13 bases. CDR1 is SGHTA, CDR2 FQGTGA, per germline. The CDR3 spans 18 residues. V shed 4 bases, J shed 3 bases, and the junction held 10 bases outside the gene matches. The DNA of the CDR3 is TGTGCCAGCAGCTCCCATCGGACTAGCGGGAGTCTAACAGATACGCAGTATTTT. Its translation is CASSSHRTSGSLTDTQYF.

CDR3 in DNA: TGCAGCGTTGAAACCAGGGGTCTTGAAGCTTTCTTT. Amino acids: CSVETRGLEAFF. V gene TRBV29-1 combines with J gene TRBJ1-1; D might be TRBD1 (6 bases). The CDR3 has 12 residues. Germline V gene sequence: CDR1 SQVTM, CDR2 ANQGSEA. V was shortened by 2 bases and J by 7 bases, with 11 bases between the two germline ends.

The chain links TRBV6-1 to TRBJ2-2, with a possible D match to TRBD1 (6 bases). This CDR3 has 15 residues. Trimming removed 6 bases from V and 4 bases from J, with 15 bases in between. Germline V gene data show CDR1 as MNHNS and CDR2 as SASEGT. As DNA, the CDR3 is TGTGCCAGCAGCCATTGGGACACTAGCACCGGGGAGCTGTTTTTT. This codes for CASSHWDTSTGELFF.

This clone was observed a few times. CDR3 in DNA: TGTGCCAGCAGTGAATCTACCACACAAAATGAGCAGTTCTTC. It encodes CASSESTTQNEQFF. V is TRBV25-1 and J is TRBJ2-1; no firm D call. Deletions cut 1 base from V and 7 bases from J, with 11 bases between. The CDR3 is made up of 14 amino acids. Looked up from germline, CDR1 is MGHDK and CDR2 is SYGVNS.

This rearrangement joins TRBV6-1 to TRBJ2-3; no clear D gene. CDR3 length: 13 amino acids. The V gene's germline CDR1 is MNHNS and CDR2 SASEGT. V gave up 8 bases and J gave up 6 bases, with 15 bases separating them. The CDR3 sequence: CASLEGFPDTQYF. As DNA, the CDR3 is TGTGCCAGCTTAGAAGGGTTCCCGGATACGCAGTATTTT.

In its sample, this clone was seen once. This chain connects TRBV29-1 to TRBJ1-3; D remains unclear. The CDR3 length is 14 residues. The germline gives CDR1 SQVTM, CDR2 ANQGSEA. Trimming took off 0 bases at V and 0 bases at J, with 6 bases between the two ends. The CDR3 loop is CSVEDSFSGNTIYF. In nucleotides, the CDR3 is TGCAGCGTTGAAGACAGTTTCTCTGGAAACACCATATATTTT. Using reference TRBV29-1 and TRBJ1-3 for the parts outside the CDR3, the full variable domain is SAVISQKPSRDICQRGTSLTIQCQVDSQVTMMFWYRQQPGQSLTLIATANQGSEATYESGFVIDKFPISRPNLTFSTLTVSNMSPEDSSIYLCSVEDSFSGNTIYFGEGSWLTVV.

V is TRBV7-8 and J is TRBJ1-1; 8 bases map to TRBD1. CDR1 is SGHVS and CDR2 is FQNEAQ in the germline V gene. Trimming took 3 bases from V and 4 from J; bases not matched to a gene: 10. The CDR3 is 16 amino acids. The CDR3 sequence: CASSLGEDRAGTEAFF. As DNA, the CDR3 is TGTGCCAGCAGCTTGGGCGAGGACAGGGCAGGCACTGAAGCTTTCTTT.

This chain joins TRBV14 and TRBJ1-1; D gene unclear. This CDR3 is 16 amino acids long. Germline V CDR1 and CDR2: SGHDN, FVKESK. V was trimmed by 3 bases and J by 10 bases, leaving 24 bases between them. The CDR3 protein is CASSHKMVGNLAGAFF. CDR3 coding DNA: TGTGCCAGCAGCCACAAGATGGTCGGGAATCTAGCAGGAGCTTTCTTT. The variable domain in full, completed from reference TRBV14 and TRBJ1-1, reads EAGVTQFPSHSVIEKGQTVTLRCDPISGHDNLYWYRRVMGKEIKFLLHFVKESKQDESGMPNNRFLAERTGGTYSTLKVQPAELEDSGVYFCASSHKMVGNLAGAFFGQGTRLTVV.